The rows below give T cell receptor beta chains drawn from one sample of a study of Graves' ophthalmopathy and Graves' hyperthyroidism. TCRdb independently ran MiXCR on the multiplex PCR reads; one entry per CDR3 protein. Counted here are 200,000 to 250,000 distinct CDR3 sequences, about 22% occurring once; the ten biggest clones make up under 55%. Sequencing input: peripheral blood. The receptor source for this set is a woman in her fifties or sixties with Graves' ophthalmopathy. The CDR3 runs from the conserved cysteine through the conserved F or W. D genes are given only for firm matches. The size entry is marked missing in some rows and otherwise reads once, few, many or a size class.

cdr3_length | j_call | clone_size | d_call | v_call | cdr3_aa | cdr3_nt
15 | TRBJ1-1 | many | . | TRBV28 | CASSLHRQSWTEAFF | TGTGCCAGCAGTCTACACAGACAGTCGTGGACTGAAGCTTTCTTT
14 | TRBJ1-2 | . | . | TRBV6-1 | CASRAAASNYGYTF | TGTGCCAGCAGGGCCGCAGCGTCTAACTATGGCTACACCTTC
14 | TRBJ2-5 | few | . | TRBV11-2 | CASSLVTGAETKYF | TGTGCCAGCAGCTTAGTAACGGGAGCAGAGACCAAGTACTTC
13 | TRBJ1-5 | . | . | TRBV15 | CATSAGSNQPQHF | TGTGCCACCTCCGCGGGAAGCAATCAGCCCCAGCATTTT
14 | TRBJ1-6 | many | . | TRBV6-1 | CASSVEQGTSPLHF | TGTGCCAGCAGTGTGGAACAGGGAACATCACCCCTCCACTTT
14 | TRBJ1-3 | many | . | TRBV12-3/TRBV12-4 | CASSLGGLGNTIYF | TGTGCCAGCAGTTTGGGGGGCCTTGGAAACACCATATATTTT
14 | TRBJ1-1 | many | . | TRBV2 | CASTERGASTEAFF | TGTGCCAGCACCGAGAGGGGGGCGAGCACTGAAGCTTTCTTT
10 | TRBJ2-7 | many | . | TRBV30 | CAWSQLEQYF | TGTGCCTGGAGTCAGTTAGAGCAGTACTTC
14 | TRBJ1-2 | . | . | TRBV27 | CASRPLGRGYGYIF | TGTGCCAGCAGGCCTCTGGGGAGGGGGTATGGCTACATCTTC
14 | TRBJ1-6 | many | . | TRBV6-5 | CASSYSRRDSPLHF | TGTGCCAGCAGTTACTCGCGACGCGATTCACCCCTCCACTTT
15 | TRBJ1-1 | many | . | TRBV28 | CASSLSYGRNTEAFF | TGTGCCAGCAGTTTATCCTACGGCAGGAACACTGAAGCTTTCTTT
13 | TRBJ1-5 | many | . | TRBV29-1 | CSVAGASNQPQHF | TGCAGCGTTGCGGGAGCCAGCAATCAGCCCCAGCATTTT
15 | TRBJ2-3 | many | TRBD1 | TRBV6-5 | CASSLTGGSGDTQYF | TGTGCCAGCAGTTTAACAGGGGGCTCGGGAGATACGCAGTATTTT
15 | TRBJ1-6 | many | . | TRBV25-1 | CASSEYKGNNSPLHF | TGTGCCAGCAGTGAATATAAGGGGAATAATTCACCCCTCCACTTT
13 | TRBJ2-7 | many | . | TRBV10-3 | CAISDGSEYEQYF | TGTGCCATCAGTGACGGGTCGGAATACGAGCAGTACTTC
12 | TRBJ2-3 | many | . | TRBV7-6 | CASSSTSRQQYF | TGTGCCAGCAGCTCAACATCAAGACAGCAGTATTTT
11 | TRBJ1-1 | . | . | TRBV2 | CASRRALEAFF | TGTGCCAGCCGGCGGGCTCTTGAAGCTTTCTTT
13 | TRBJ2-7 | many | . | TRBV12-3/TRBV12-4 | CASTRGGGYEQYF | TGTGCCAGCACCCGAGGCGGAGGCTACGAGCAGTACTTC
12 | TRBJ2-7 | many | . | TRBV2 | CASSGLGKEQYF | TGTGCCAGCAGTGGTTTGGGTAAAGAGCAGTACTTC
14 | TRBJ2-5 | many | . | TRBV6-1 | CASSEGTVQETQYF | TGTGCCAGCAGTGAAGGGACCGTACAAGAGACCCAGTACTTC
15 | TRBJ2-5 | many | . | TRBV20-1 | CSAREIGPVQETQYF | TGCAGTGCTAGAGAAATCGGACCCGTACAAGAGACCCAGTACTTC
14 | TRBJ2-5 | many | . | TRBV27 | CASSLDGTLGTQYF | TGTGCCAGCAGTTTAGATGGGACGCTGGGGACCCAGTACTTC
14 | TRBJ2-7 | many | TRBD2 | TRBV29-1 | CSVEEGDYSYEQYF | TGCAGCGTTGAAGAAGGGGACTACTCCTACGAGCAGTACTTC
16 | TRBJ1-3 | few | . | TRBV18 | CASSPPGLRSGNTIYF | TGTGCCAGCTCACCACCGGGATTGCGCTCTGGAAACACCATATATTTT
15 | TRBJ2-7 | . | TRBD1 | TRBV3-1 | CASSLRSGQGSEQYF | TGTGCCAGCAGCCTCAGATCGGGACAGGGTTCCGAGCAGTACTTC
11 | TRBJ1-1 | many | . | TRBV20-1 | CSARDTTEAFF | TGCAGTGCTCGAGACACCACTGAAGCTTTCTTT
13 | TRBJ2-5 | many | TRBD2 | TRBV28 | CASTSGPQETQYF | TGTGCCAGTACTAGCGGACCCCAAGAGACCCAGTACTTC
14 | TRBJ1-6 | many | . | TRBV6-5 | CASSYGREASPLHF | TGTGCCAGCAGTTACGGCAGGGAGGCTTCACCCCTCCACTTT
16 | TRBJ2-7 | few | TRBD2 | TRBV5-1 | CASSPKGREGRGEQYF | TGCGCCAGCAGCCCTAAGGGGCGGGAGGGCCGGGGGGAGCAGTACTTC
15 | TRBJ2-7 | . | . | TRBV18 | CASSPSQRGAYEQYF | TGTGCCAGCTCACCATCCCAAAGGGGAGCCTACGAGCAGTACTTC
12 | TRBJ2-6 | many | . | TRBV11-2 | CASSPEPNVLTF | TGTGCCAGCAGCCCGGAACCCAACGTCCTGACTTTC
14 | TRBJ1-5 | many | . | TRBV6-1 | CASSDWASNQPQHF | TGTGCCAGCAGTGATTGGGCTAGCAATCAGCCCCAGCATTTT
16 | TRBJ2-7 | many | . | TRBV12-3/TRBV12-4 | CASSLTGLGVTGEQYF | TGTGCCAGCAGTTTAACTGGTTTGGGAGTCACTGGCGAGCAGTACTTC
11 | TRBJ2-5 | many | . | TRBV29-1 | CSVEDQETQYF | TGCAGCGTTGAGGACCAAGAGACCCAGTACTTC
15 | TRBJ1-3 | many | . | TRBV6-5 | CASSYSEGRGDTIYF | TGTGCCAGCAGTTACTCCGAAGGCAGGGGAGACACCATATATTTT
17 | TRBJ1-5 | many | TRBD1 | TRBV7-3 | CASSLTPLDRENQPQHF | TGTGCCAGCAGCTTAACCCCCCTCGACAGGGAGAATCAGCCCCAGCATTTT
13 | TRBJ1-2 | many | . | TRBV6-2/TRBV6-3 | CASSSGPVHGYTF | TGTGCCAGCAGTTCCGGCCCGGTGCATGGCTACACCTTC
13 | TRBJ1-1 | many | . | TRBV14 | CASRQGRNTEAFF | TGTGCCAGCAGACAAGGCCGGAACACTGAAGCTTTCTTT
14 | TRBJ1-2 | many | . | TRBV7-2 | CASSLSKGVWGYTF | TGTGCCAGCAGCTTAAGCAAGGGGGTATGGGGCTACACCTTC
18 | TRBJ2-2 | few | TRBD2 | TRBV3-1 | CASSPLPGLAGGTGELFF | TGTGCCAGCAGCCCCCTCCCGGGACTAGCGGGAGGAACCGGGGAGCTGTTTTTT
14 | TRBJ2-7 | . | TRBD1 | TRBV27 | CASSFGTGWAEQYF | TGTGCCAGCAGTTTTGGGACAGGGTGGGCCGAGCAGTACTTC
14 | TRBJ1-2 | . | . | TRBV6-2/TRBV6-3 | CASSYRDPRSGYTF | TGTGCCAGCAGTTACAGGGACCCTCGTTCGGGCTACACCTTC
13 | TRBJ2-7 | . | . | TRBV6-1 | CASSGRSGSEQSF | TGTGCCAGCAGTGGAAGGTCAGGGAGCGAGCAGTCCTTC
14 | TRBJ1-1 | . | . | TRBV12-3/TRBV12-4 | CASSLGQMNPEAFF | TGTGCCAGCAGTTTAGGACAGATGAACCCTGAAGCTTTCTTT
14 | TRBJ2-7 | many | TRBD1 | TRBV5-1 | CASSSSGTAYEQYF | TGCGCCAGCAGCTCGTCCGGGACAGCCTACGAGCAGTACTTC
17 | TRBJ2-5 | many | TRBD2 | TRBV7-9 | CASSFGVAGGEEETQYF | TGTGCCAGCAGCTTTGGAGTAGCGGGAGGAGAGGAAGAGACCCAGTACTTC
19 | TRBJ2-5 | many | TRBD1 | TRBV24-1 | CATSGIRLGTGGRDETQYF | TGTGCCACCAGTGGGATCAGATTAGGCACAGGGGGCAGAGATGAAACCCAGTACTTC
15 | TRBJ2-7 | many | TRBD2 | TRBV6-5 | CASSWLAGEFYEQYF | TGTGCCAGCAGTTGGCTAGCGGGGGAATTCTACGAGCAGTACTTC
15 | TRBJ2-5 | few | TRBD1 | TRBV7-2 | CASSLADRVRETQYF | TGTGCCAGCAGCTTAGCAGACAGGGTCAGGGAGACCCAGTACTTC
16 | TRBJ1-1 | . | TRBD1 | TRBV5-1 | CASSFRGLGTGTEAFF | TGCGCCAGCAGCTTTCGGGGTCTTGGGACAGGAACTGAAGCTTTCTTT
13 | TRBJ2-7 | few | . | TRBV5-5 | CASSLTHSYEQYF | TGTGCCAGCAGCCTGACTCACTCCTACGAGCAGTACTTC
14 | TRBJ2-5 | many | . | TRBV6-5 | CASSYSGSGETQYF | TGTGCCAGCAGTTACTCTGGGTCCGGGGAGACCCAGTACTTC
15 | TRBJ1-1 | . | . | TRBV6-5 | CASSYLRRADTEAFF | TGTGCCAGCAGTTATTTAAGACGCGCGGACACTGAAGCTTTCTTT
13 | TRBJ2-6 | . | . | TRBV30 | CAWSTFGANVLTF | TGTGCCTGGAGTACCTTTGGGGCCAACGTCCTGACTTTC
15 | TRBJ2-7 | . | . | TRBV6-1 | CASRGGPGTQYEQYF | TGTGCCAGCAGGGGAGGTCCGGGGACCCAGTACGAGCAGTACTTC
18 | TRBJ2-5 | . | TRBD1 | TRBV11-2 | CASSLIPTGTGGQETQYF | TGTGCCAGCAGCCTAATTCCGACCGGGACAGGGGGCCAAGAGACCCAGTACTTC
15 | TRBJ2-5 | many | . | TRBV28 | CASSRQVTGKETQYF | TGTGCCAGCAGTCGGCAGGTAACAGGGAAAGAGACCCAGTACTTC
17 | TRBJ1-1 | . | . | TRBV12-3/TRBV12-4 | CASSYLGLGVVNTEAFF | TGTGCCAGCAGTTATTTAGGGTTGGGGGTCGTGAACACTGAAGCTTTCTTT